This T cell receptor (beta chain) emerged from a study of beta chain features in type 1 diabetes. Findings and limits, study-wide: TCRB CDR3s from Type 1 diabetes patients were moderately but significantly shorter in all four CD4+ subsets. The VDJ junctions of type 1 diabetes patients carried fewer insertions and more deletions. PCR could preferentially amplify shorter templates, alike in patients and controls.

One heparinised draw, averaging about 116 mL, was taken per donor. This clone was seen a handful of times. Its antigen remains unidentified. Other DNA sequences from this sample encode an identical CDR3 as well. V lost 4 bases, J lost 4 bases, and 13 bases lay in between. The CDR3 length is 14 residues. CDR1 and CDR2 (germline): SGHTA, FQGNSA. Reverse transcription of all isolated RNA meant that expressed TCRB transcripts were sequenced. Only in-frame clones appear in the TCRdb table, and some are missing; sequencing was by immunoSEQ multiplex PCR. The table shows about 120,000 clones, with roughly 15% occurring only once.

Sample: central memory CD4+ T cells from blood. The clonotype originates from a young man with type 1 diabetes. V and J are TRBV7-2 and TRBJ1-1; a possible D gene is TRBD1 (6 bases). CDR3: CASSSRGMSTEAFF. The CDR3 DNA reads TGTGCCAGCAGCTCAAGGGGGATGAGCACTGAAGCTTTCTTT.